This T cell receptor beta chain emerged from a study of blood T cell repertoires in COVID-19. In the study overall: There were acute and convalescent COVID-19 samples, and they came from the United States, Italy and Spain.

Sequencing was performed with immunoSEQ multiplex PCR; in TCRdb, only in-frame clones are kept and a portion is missing. Seen here are 350,000 or so clones, approximately 90% observed once, and the top ten hold about 3.9%. The CDR3 is 14 residues long. Looked up from germline, CDR1 is LNHNV and CDR2 is YYDKDF (reference sequence). With V trimmed by 11 bases and J by 7 bases, 13 bases remained unmatched. The receptor was derived from a woman aged 55-69 years with COVID-19, enrolled during active disease. Sequenced: peripheral blood. This chain connects TRBV15 to TRBJ2-1, with 8 bases fitting TRBD1. The CDR3 DNA is TGTGCCTTCTCCCAGGGGGCAGTGAATAATGAGCAGTTCTTC. Translating gives CAFSQGAVNNEQFF.